Following are 32 T cell receptor beta chains from one sample sequenced in a study of T cell clonality in common variable immunodeficiency. General observations from the study: In common variable immunodeficiency, TCR beta chains reportedly carried fewer deletions and N-nucleotide insertions.

These TCRs' antigens remain unknown. TCRdb's copy holds only in-frame clones and misses some; the assay was immunoSEQ multiplex PCR. The specimen has 30,000 to 40,000 clones, none found just once. Sequences were obtained from peripheral blood mononuclear cells. These receptors were collected from a human donor with common variable immunodeficiency.

This clone was seen a handful of times. The read ends 3 residues early relative to the CDR3; the germline J gene fills the gap. The chain carries TRBV19 and TRBJ2-1; 13 positions agree with TRBD2. Germline V CDR1 and CDR2: LNHDA, SQIVND (reference sequence). The CDR3 is made up of 15 amino acids. Trimming took 3 bases from V and 9 from J; bases not matched to a gene: 5. This CDR3 reads CASSMGTSGMVEQFF. CDR3 DNA, as far as it was read: TGTGCCAGTAGTATGGGGACTAGCGGGATGGTTGAG.

Of note for this clone: Sequencing ends 3 residues short of the CDR3 end; the germline J gene provides the rest. The chain is built from TRBV18 and TRBJ1-3, with D uncertain. CDR1 is KGHSH and CDR2 is LQKENI in the germline V gene. The CDR3 covers 14 residues. The V end was cut by 3 bases, the J end by 0 bases, with 6 bases between. Incomplete CDR3 DNA: TGTGCCAGCTCACCGGACTACTCTGGAAACACC. Its translation: CASSPDYSGNT. The full CDR3 protein is CASSPDYSGNTIYF. Using reference TRBV18 and TRBJ1-3 for the parts outside the CDR3, the full variable domain is NAGVMQNPRHLVRRRGQEARLRCSPMKGHSHVYWYRQLPEEGLKFMVYLQKENIIDESGMPKERFSAEFPKEGPSILRIQQVVRGDSAAYFCASSPDYSGNTIYFGEGSWLTVV.

As concerns this clone: The DNA ends 3 residues before the CDR3 does, and the rest of the CDR3 is filled in from the germline J gene. This sequence joins TRBV7-6 and TRBJ2-5; 7 bases are shared with TRBD1. From germline, CDR1 is SGHVS and CDR2 FNYEAQ. V gave up 5 bases and J gave up 2 bases; unmatched junction bases: 2. CDR3 length: 13 residues. The sequenced CDR3 bases are TGTGCCAGCAGCCCGGGACAGCAAGAGACC. This gives the protein CASSPGQQET. The entire CDR3 is CASSPGQQETQYF.

With respect to this clone: The CDR3 goes on 3 residues after the read ends, and that part is filled in from the germline J gene. The chain recombines TRBV6-2 or TRBV6-3 with TRBJ2-1, with TRBD1 as a possible D gene (6 bases). Looked up from germline, CDR1 is MNHEY and CDR2 is SVGEGT. V was cut by 2 bases and J by 8 bases, with 19 bases left in between. This CDR3 is 16 amino acids long. The CDR3 bases that were read are TGTGCCAGCAGTTACGGCCGACAGGTCAGAAGGGATGAG. As protein: CASSYGRQVRRDE. The CDR3 as a whole reads CASSYGRQVRRDEQFF.

This clone has only a few counts. CDR3 DNA (partial): TGTGCCAGTCGGATGGAGGGGTCCTACGAG. This gives the protein CASRMEGSYE. The whole CDR3 protein is CASRMEGSYEQYF. J is TRBJ2-7 and V is TRBV11-3; TRBD2 might be the D (6 bases). The CDR3 is cut off 3 residues early in the read; its end comes from the germline J gene. Germline CDR1 reads SGHNT; CDR2 reads YENEEA. This CDR3 spans 13 amino acids. V was clipped by 9 bases and J by 1 base, with 13 bases between them.

Note on this clone: Read coverage stops 3 residues before the CDR3 terminus; the germline J gene supplies the remainder. V gene TRBV5-1 combines with J gene TRBJ2-3; the match to TRBD2 covers 12 bases. Germline values: CDR1 SGHRS, CDR2 YFSETQ. The CDR3 length is 16 residues. V shed 5 bases, J shed 0 bases, and the junction held 4 bases outside the gene matches. The CDR3 region is CASRWTSGISTDTQYF. CDR3 DNA (partial): TGCGCCAGCAGATGGACTAGCGGGATTAGCACAGATACG. The full variable domain, rest sourced from reference TRBV5-1 and TRBJ2-3, is KAGVTQTPRYLIKTRGQQVTLSCSPISGHRSVSWYQQTPGQGLQFLFEYFSETQRNKGNFPGRFSGRQFSNSRSEMNVSTLELGDSALYLCASRWTSGISTDTQYFGPGTRLTVL.

About this clone itself: The observed sequence ends 3 residues before the CDR3 terminus, with the missing tail filled in from the germline J gene. The V gene is TRBV5-1, the J gene TRBJ2-7, with D possibly being TRBD1 (5 bases). The CDR3 contains 15 residues. V was trimmed by 0 bases and J by 5 bases, leaving 15 bases between them. The germline V gene has CDR1 SGHRS and CDR2 YFSETQ. The CDR3 sequence: CASSLDGQGTHEQYF. CDR3 bases read: TGCGCCAGCAGCTTGGATGGGCAGGGAACTCACGAG.

This clone was counted at least ten times. The read is 3 residues too short to cover the CDR3 end, so that end is filled in from the germline J gene. The V and J genes are TRBV20-1 and TRBJ2-1; 11 bases line up with TRBD2. The CDR3 covers 17 residues. Losses at the gene ends were 6 bases for V and 0 bases for J; bases not matched to a gene: 10. Germline V gives CDR1 DFQATT, CDR2 SNEGSKA (reference sequence). The DNA read from the CDR3 is TGCAGTGCCCATGAGGGACTAGCGGCTAGCTCCTACAATGAG. It specifies CSAHEGLAASSYNE. The whole CDR3 protein reads CSAHEGLAASSYNEQFF.

This clone was observed at least ten times. The read comes to an end 3 residues before the CDR3 does, leaving the germline J gene to fill in the end. The chain employs TRBV4-2 and TRBJ2-5; 9 bases line up with TRBD1. The CDR3 consists of 15 residues. The V and J ends lost 2 bases and 7 bases, in that order; junction bases with no gene match: 8. The germline V gene has CDR1 LGHNA and CDR2 YNFKEQ. The DNA read from the CDR3 is TGTGCCAGCAGCCAAATACAGGGGGCCGAAGGGACC. Amino acids: CASSQIQGAEGT. The entire CDR3 reads CASSQIQGAEGTQYF.

This clone was observed at least ten times. The read terminates 3 residues ahead of where the CDR3 ends, so the germline J gene completes it. This chain links TRBV7-8 with TRBJ2-5; TRBD2 matches 8 bases. CDR1 is SGHVS and CDR2 is FQNEAQ in the germline V gene. There are 13 residues in the CDR3. The junction had 4 bases not matched to a gene; V was cut back by 5 bases and J by 5 bases. The CDR3 DNA, read in part, is TGTGCCAGCAGCCGGACGGGGGGGGAGACC. It yields the protein CASSRTGGET. The CDR3 as a whole reads CASSRTGGETQYF.

Regarding this clone: Read coverage stops 3 residues before the CDR3 terminus; the germline J gene supplies the remainder. This chain links TRBV13 with TRBJ1-6; D not resolved. Germline CDR1 reads PRHDT; CDR2 reads FYEKMQ (reference sequence). This CDR3 comprises 13 residues. CDR3 residues: CASSPRLGEALHF. The CDR3 bases that were read are TGTGCCAGCAGCCCCCGACTCGGGGAGGCC.

Only a few counts were recorded for this clone. Read coverage stops 3 residues before the CDR3 terminus; the germline J gene supplies the remainder. V and J are TRBV6-4 and TRBJ1-2; no clear D. Trimming cost V 5 bases and J 1 base, with 11 bases left between them. Germline CDR1 and CDR2: MRHNA and SNTAGT. The CDR3 runs to 14 residues. Here the CDR3 reads CASSNEVVNYGYTF. The part of the CDR3 DNA that was read is TGTGCCAGCAGTAATGAGGTGGTTAACTATGGC.

This clone appeared a few times. The read ends 3 residues shy of where the CDR3 ends; the end is completed using the germline J gene. This chain joins TRBV2 and TRBJ2-3; 8 nucleotides agree with TRBD2. This CDR3 is built from 15 residues. CDR1 and CDR2 (germline): SNHLY, FYNNEI. J lost 3 bases, V lost 3 bases, and 5 bases had no gene match. The sequenced CDR3 bases are TGTGCCAGCAGTGATCAAGCGGGAGTTACAGATACG. This sequence encodes CASSDQAGVTDT. The full CDR3 protein is CASSDQAGVTDTQYF.

This clone was detected a few times. Read data end 3 residues before the CDR3 end; the end is taken from the germline J gene. The chain couples TRBV20-1 to TRBJ2-7; 10 bases are a match to TRBD1. V dropped 0 bases and J dropped 2; count of bases not matched to a gene: 13. The germline V gene encodes CDR1 DFQATT and CDR2 SNEGSKA (reference sequence). The CDR3 loop spans 18 amino acids. This CDR3 reads CSARDTPTDRGNPYEQYF. CDR3 bases read: TGCAGTGCTAGAGATACCCCTACGGACAGGGGGAACCCCTACGAG.

This clone was seen many times. The CDR3 extends 3 residues past the end of the read, so its final part is completed from the germline J gene. The identical CDR3 is also encoded by other nucleotide sequences in the sample. V usage is TRBV7-3 and J usage is TRBJ2-3; D not resolved. With 3 bases removed from V and 3 bases from J, the gap between germline ends came to 16 bases. The CDR3 is made up of 16 amino acids. The V gene's germline CDR1 is SGHTA and CDR2 FQGTGA. The CDR3 bases that were read are TGTGCCAGCAGCTTGAGACGCGGTGGATTAACAGATACG. Its protein is CASSLRRGGLTDT. The CDR3 in full is CASSLRRGGLTDTQYF.

This clone appeared a few times. From the germline J gene comes the end of the CDR3, since the read stops 3 residues before it. This chain joins TRBV6-4 and TRBJ2-7, with 7 bases aligning to TRBD2. The germline V gene has CDR1 MRHNA and CDR2 SNTAGT. V shed 5 bases and J 6 bases; nucleotides not matched to a gene: 10. The CDR3 has 14 amino acids. The CDR3 reads CASSYGGRAGEQYF. CDR3 DNA (partial): TGTGCCAGCAGTTACGGGGGGAGGGCGGGCGAG.

This clone was found a few times. The missing CDR3 end, 3 residues past where the read stops, is filled in from the germline J gene. V usage is TRBV30 and J usage is TRBJ2-7; D is undetermined. Between the trimmed V and J ends, which lost 2 bases and 4 bases, there was a span of 12 bases. This CDR3 contains 13 residues. Germline assignment: CDR1 GTSNPN and CDR2 SVGIG (reference sequence). CDR3 region: CAWSIAPVYEQYF. CDR3 bases read: TGTGCCTGGAGTATTGCCCCAGTATACGAG.

This clone was observed many times. The CDR3 extends 3 residues past the end of the read, so its final part is completed from the germline J gene. V usage is TRBV18 and J usage is TRBJ1-1; 9 bases are shared with TRBD1. Per the germline V gene, CDR1 is KGHSH and CDR2 is LQKENI. V shed 3 bases, J shed 6 bases, and the junction held 5 bases outside the gene matches. CDR3 length equals 14 residues. The part of the CDR3 DNA that was read is TGTGCCAGCTCACCGGACAGGGGTAGGGCTGAA. Translated, it gives CASSPDRGRAE. Given in full, the CDR3 is CASSPDRGRAEAFF.

This clone ranks as medium-sized. The CDR3 goes on 3 residues after the read ends, and that part is filled in from the germline J gene. The J gene is TRBJ2-3, the V gene TRBV20-1, with TRBD2 identical over 10 bases. The CDR3 runs 15 residues. V lost 6 bases to trimming and J lost 5 bases; unmatched junction nucleotides: 11. Germline V CDR1 and CDR2: DFQATT, SNEGSKA (reference sequence). The CDR3 bases that were read are TGCAGTGCCTTGCCTAGCGGGAGAGGGAAAGATACG. Translated: CSALPSGRGKDT. The entire CDR3 sequence reads CSALPSGRGKDTQYF.

In its sample, this clone was seen many times. The CDR3 end lies 3 residues beyond the end of the read and is filled in from the germline J gene. The rearrangement joins TRBV30 to TRBJ2-3; D is perhaps TRBD1 or TRBD2 (6 bases each). Trimming took off 3 bases at V and 2 bases at J, with 21 bases between the two ends. CDR1 GTSNPN and CDR2 SVGIG come from the germline V gene (reference sequence). The CDR3 covers 17 residues. CDR3 residues: CAWSQVGGDKNTDTQYF. CDR3 DNA, as far as it was read: TGTGCCTGGAGCCAAGTAGGAGGGGACAAAAACACAGATACG.

In the case of this clone: The read terminates 3 residues before the CDR3 end, so the remaining end is supplied by the germline J gene. V and J are TRBV5-1 and TRBJ2-7; 9 bases fit TRBD1. The CDR3 loop spans 16 amino acids. With 4 bases clipped from V and 6 bases from J, the junction kept 14 bases outside the gene matches. Germline CDR1 SGHRS, CDR2 YFSETQ. The CDR3 reads CASSPDSGTGKSEQYF. The covered CDR3 bases are TGCGCCAGCAGCCCAGACTCCGGGACAGGGAAGTCCGAG.

This clone was recorded a few times. The CDR3 is CAWSRRDRGRSSNKTQYF. CDR3 DNA, as far as it was read: TGTGCCTGGAGTAGGAGAGACAGGGGCCGTAGTAGCAATAAGACC. The rearrangement uses TRBV30 and TRBJ2-5; the match to TRBD1 covers 8 bases. Coverage ceases 3 residues before the CDR3 finishes, and the germline J gene fills in the end. The CDR3 is 18 residues long. Germline V lookup: CDR1 GTSNPN, CDR2 SVGIG (reference sequence). V shed 2 bases, J shed 6 bases, and the junction held 20 bases outside the gene matches.

This clone was observed many times. Read data end 3 residues before the CDR3 end; the end is taken from the germline J gene. The chain has TRBV19 and TRBJ1-2; D is possibly TRBD1 (5 bases). This CDR3 is built from 13 residues. CDR1 is LNHDA, CDR2 SQIVND, per germline (reference sequence). V lost 2 bases and J 3 bases, leaving 7 bases between the germline ends. Partial CDR3 DNA: TGTGCCAGTAGTATACAAGGGGACTATGGC. Protein sequence: CASSIQGDYG. Given in full, the CDR3 is CASSIQGDYGYTF. Drawing the rest from reference TRBV19 and TRBJ1-2, the complete variable domain is DGGITQSPKYLFRKEGQNVTLSCEQNLNHDAMYWYRQDPGQGLRLIYYSQIVNDFQKGDIAEGYSVSREKKESFPLTVTSAQKNPTAFYLCASSIQGDYGYTFGSGTRLTVV.

This clone has a count of ten or more. The read ends 3 residues early relative to the CDR3; the germline J gene fills the gap. The chain joins TRBV7-2 to TRBJ1-5; tentative D call: TRBD1 (5 bases). Germline CDR1 SGHTA, CDR2 FQGNSA. This CDR3 has 13 residues. The V end was cut by 2 bases, the J end by 5 bases, with 7 bases between. The sequenced part of the CDR3 DNA is TGTGCCAGCAGCTTAAGCAGGGATCAGCCC. Amino acids: CASSLSRDQP. Given in full, the CDR3 is CASSLSRDQPQHF. Drawing the rest from reference TRBV7-2 and TRBJ1-5, the complete variable domain is GAGVSQSPSNKVTEKGKDVELRCDPISGHTALYWYRQSLGQGLEFLIYFQGNSAPDKSGLPSDRFSAERTGGSVSTLTIQRTQQEDSAVYLCASSLSRDQPQHFGDGTRLSIL.

In this sample, this clone turned up many times. The read ends 3 residues shy of where the CDR3 ends; the end is completed using the germline J gene. The chain is built from TRBV7-9 and TRBJ2-3; 10 nucleotides match TRBD2. Looked up from germline, CDR1 is SEHNR and CDR2 is FQNEAQ (reference sequence). The CDR3 runs 15 residues. V trimming: 4 bases; J trimming: 4 bases; junction bases outside the gene matches: 5. CDR3 in amino acids: CASSSLAGVPDTQYF. The CDR3 bases that were read are TGTGCCAGCAGCTCCCTAGCGGGAGTCCCAGATACG.

This clone has more than one count but fewer than ten. The read gets to within 3 residues of the CDR3 end, and the germline J gene fills in the rest. The gene calls are TRBV7-8 and TRBJ2-1, with 11 nucleotides matching TRBD2. The CDR3 sequence is 16 residues long. The V segment lost 5 bases and the J segment 9 bases; nucleotides outside the gene matches: 12. Per germline, CDR1 SGHVS and CDR2 FQNEAQ. The DNA read from the CDR3 is TGTGCCAGCAGCCCCGTTGGTAGCGGGAGGGGTGGTGAG. As protein: CASSPVGSGRGGE. The CDR3 reads in full as CASSPVGSGRGGEQFF.

This clone was observed a few times. The CDR3 is cut off 3 residues early in the read; its end comes from the germline J gene. The chain joins TRBV13 to TRBJ1-2; no clear D. Per the germline V gene, CDR1 is PRHDT and CDR2 is FYEKMQ (reference sequence). Trimming took 5 bases from V and 7 from J, leaving 35 bases between them. There are 20 residues in the CDR3. The CDR3 bases that were read are TGTGCCAGCAGCCGCTCCGGGGTCCGCGCTATTACCACACAAGGTCGTGGC. Translation gives CASSRSGVRAITTQGRG. The entire CDR3 protein reads CASSRSGVRAITTQGRGYTF.

This clone was seen repeatedly, ten times or more. Read data end 3 residues before the CDR3 end; the end is taken from the germline J gene. This chain links TRBV2 with TRBJ2-7; 9 bases align to TRBD2. V was clipped by 3 bases and J by 5 bases; unmatched bases: 5. CDR1 is SNHLY, CDR2 FYNNEI, per germline. This CDR3 region has 14 residues. The CDR3 loop reads CASSEGTSFDEQYF. The sequenced part of the CDR3 DNA is TGTGCCAGCAGTGAGGGGACTAGCTTCGACGAG.

This clone was counted at least ten times. With the read ending 3 residues before the CDR3 end, the germline J gene is used to fill in that end. The rearrangement links TRBV9 to TRBJ2-5, with D possibly being TRBD2 (6 bases). Trimming took off 2 bases at V and 4 bases at J, with 18 bases between the two ends. Germline values: CDR1 SGDLS, CDR2 YYNGEE. The CDR3 has 16 residues. The CDR3 loop is CASSVGSVGGGETQYF. The sequenced part of the CDR3 DNA is TGTGCCAGCAGCGTCGGGTCCGTGGGGGGTGGAGAGACC.

This clone was detected many times. Read coverage stops 3 residues before the CDR3 terminus; the germline J gene supplies the remainder. The chain employs TRBV5-4 and TRBJ1-4; no clear D gene. The germline V and J ends were trimmed by 0 bases and 5 bases, with 11 bases remaining between them. Per the germline V gene, CDR1 is SGHNT and CDR2 is YYREEE (reference sequence). CDR3 length equals 15 residues. CDR3 protein: CASSLVGVGNEKLFF. Partial CDR3 DNA: TGTGCCAGCAGCTTGGTAGGAGTCGGGAATGAAAAA.

This clone was observed at least ten times. The read ends 3 residues before the CDR3 terminus; that terminus is restored from the germline J gene. The chain joins TRBV6-1 to TRBJ2-7, with 7 positions matching TRBD1. The CDR3 totals 13 residues. The germline CDR1 and CDR2 sequences are MNHNS and SASEGT. The J segment lost 2 bases and the V segment lost 4 bases, leaving 2 bases of the junction unmatched. The covered CDR3 bases are TGTGCCAGCAGTGGGGGACAGACCTACGAG. This codes for CASSGGQTYE. The full CDR3 reads CASSGGQTYEQYF.

This clone turned up a few times. Read data end 3 residues before the CDR3 end; the end is taken from the germline J gene. The chain couples TRBV11-3 to TRBJ2-7; maybe TRBD2 (5 bases). In germline, CDR1 is SGHNT, CDR2 YENEEA. There are 14 residues in the CDR3. Between the trimmed V and J ends, which lost 6 bases and 2 bases, there was a span of 14 bases. The CDR3 sequence: CASSRGPPTYEQYF. The covered CDR3 bases are TGTGCCAGCAGTCGCGGGCCCCCAACCTACGAG.